This T cell receptor beta chain appears in the sequencing data of a study of T cell changes during pregnancy in multiple sclerosis (dated by TCRdb to the late 2010s). Context from the whole study: The study looked at changes in the T cell repertoire across pregnancy in women with multiple sclerosis.

Taken from the germline V gene, the CDR1 and CDR2 loops are SNHLY and FYNNEI. V is cut back by 4 bases and J by 3 bases, with 7 bases in the junction unmatched. The CDR3, cysteine through phenylalanine, is 15 amino acids long. Of all the DNA, just the CDR3 is kept, 45 bases in frame from base 1. In regard to this clone: The target of this receptor is not known. No much larger clone is present one base from it, and per-base qualities are unavailable.

Libraries were made using the immunoSEQ multiplex PCR assay. The clones in this table, taken by TCRdb from immuneACCESS, are in-frame only. Not every clone is retained; where verified, under half of the shortfall comes from an unresolved V gene, and the cause of the rest is unknown. Counted in this sample were 85,000 to 100,000 clones; 92% of them appeared once. The top ten hold about 2.6% of the sample. The origin of this receptor is a female donor with multiple sclerosis, enrolled in a pregnancy study. The sequencing used peripheral blood, collected in the first trimester of pregnancy. This receptor chain uses TRBV2 and TRBJ2-7; 9 nucleotides in the junction match TRBD1. The DNA sequence reads TGTGCCAGCAGTGCTTCGGGGACAGGGATCTACGAGCAGTACTTC. This translates into CASSASGTGIYEQYF.